This TCR beta chain appears in the sequencing data of a study of blood T cell repertoires in COVID-19. Study information: PBMCs, B-cell-depleted T cells, or T cells were the source of the cDNA or gDNA that made up the material.

Membership in each cohort depended on participant-reported clinical history. As handled by the study authors: Amplification with reference gene primers provided the estimates of nucleated cell counts. TCRdb's copy holds only in-frame clones and misses some; the assay was immunoSEQ multiplex PCR. Clonal size and the V and J genes are those of that table, whereas D and trimming came from the DNA. The profile covers about 200,000 clones, with 85% appearing a single time and under 20% taken by the ten largest. The table lists this clone with a count of one. Other DNA sequences in the same sample also yield this CDR3. The junction had 2 bases not matched to a gene; V was cut back by 1 base and J by 5 bases. This CDR3 spans 14 amino acids. Germline CDR1 is SEHNR and CDR2 is FQNEAQ (reference sequence).

The sample was PBMCs or T cells enriched from blood (not recorded which). The genes are TRBV7-9 and TRBJ2-1; TRBD2 agrees at 7 bases. This TCR derives from a man between 40 and 49 years old who had recovered from COVID-19. For the CDR3, the DNA is TGTGCCAGCAGCTTAGGGCTAGCGGACAATGAGCAGTTCTTC. This sequence encodes CASSLGLADNEQFF.